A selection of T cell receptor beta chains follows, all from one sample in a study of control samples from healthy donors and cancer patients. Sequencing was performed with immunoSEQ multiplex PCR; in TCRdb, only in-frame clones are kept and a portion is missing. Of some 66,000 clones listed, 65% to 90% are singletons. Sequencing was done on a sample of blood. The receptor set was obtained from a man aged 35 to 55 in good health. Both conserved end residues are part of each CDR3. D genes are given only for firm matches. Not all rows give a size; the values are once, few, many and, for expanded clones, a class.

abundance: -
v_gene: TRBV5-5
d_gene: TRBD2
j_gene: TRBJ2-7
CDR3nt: TGTGCCAGCAGCTTGGCGGGGGGTCGTAAGGCCAACGAGCAGTACTTC
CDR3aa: CASSLAGGRKANEQYF

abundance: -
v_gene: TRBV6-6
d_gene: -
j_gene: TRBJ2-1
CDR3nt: TGTGCCAGCAGTTACTCAGGGTGGAATGAGCAGTTCTTC
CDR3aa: CASSYSGWNEQFF

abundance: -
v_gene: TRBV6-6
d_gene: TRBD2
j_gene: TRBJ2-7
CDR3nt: TGTGCCAGCAGTTACTGGCGGGGGGAATCCTACGAGCAGTACTTC
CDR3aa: CASSYWRGESYEQYF

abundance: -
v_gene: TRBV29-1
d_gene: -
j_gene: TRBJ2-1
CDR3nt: TGCAGCGTTATAGCGGCCAATGAGCAGTTCTTC
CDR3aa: CSVIAANEQFF

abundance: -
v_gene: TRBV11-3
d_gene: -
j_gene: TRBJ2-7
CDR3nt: TGTGCCAGCAGTTACGGAAACTACGAGCAGTACTTC
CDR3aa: CASSYGNYEQYF

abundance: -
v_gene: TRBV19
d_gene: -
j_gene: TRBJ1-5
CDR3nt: TGTGCCAGTAGTATTATGGCGGAGTGGGGCAATCAGCCCCAGCATTTT
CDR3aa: CASSIMAEWGNQPQHF

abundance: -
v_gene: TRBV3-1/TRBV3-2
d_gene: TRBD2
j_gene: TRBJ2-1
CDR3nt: TGTGCCAGCAGTTTCGGACTAGCGGGAGCGGGTTCCTACAATGAGCAGTTCTTC
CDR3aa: CASSFGLAGAGSYNEQFF

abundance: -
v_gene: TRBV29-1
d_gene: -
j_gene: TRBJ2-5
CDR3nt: TGCAGCGTCACCACAGGACCCCAAGAGACCCAGTACTTC
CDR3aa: CSVTTGPQETQYF

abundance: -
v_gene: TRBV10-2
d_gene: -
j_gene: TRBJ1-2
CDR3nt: TGCGCCAGCAGTGCCAGCTATGGCTACACCTTC
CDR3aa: CASSASYGYTF

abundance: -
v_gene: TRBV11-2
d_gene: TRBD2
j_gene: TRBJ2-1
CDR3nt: TGTGCCAGCAGCTCCCGATTGAACCTAGCGGGAGGGGTCGGTGAGCAGTTCTTC
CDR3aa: CASSSRLNLAGGVGEQFF

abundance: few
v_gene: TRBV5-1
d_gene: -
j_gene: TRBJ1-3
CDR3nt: TGCGCCAGCAGCTTGGCGGGATCTGGAAACACCATATATTTT
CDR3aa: CASSLAGSGNTIYF

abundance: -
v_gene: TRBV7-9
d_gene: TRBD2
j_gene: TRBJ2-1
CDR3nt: TGTGCCAGCAGCTCCCAGCGGGAGATCTGGATAAGCAATGAGCAGTTCTTC
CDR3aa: CASSSQREIWISNEQFF

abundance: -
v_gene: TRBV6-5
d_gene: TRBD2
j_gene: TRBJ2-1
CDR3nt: TGTGCCAGCAGCGCACTAGCGGGAGGCTACAATGAGCAGTTCTTC
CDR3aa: CASSALAGGYNEQFF

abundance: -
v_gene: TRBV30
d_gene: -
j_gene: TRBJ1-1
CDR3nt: TGTGCCTGGAGTCCCACTGGGGTCACTGAAGCTTTCTTT
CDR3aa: CAWSPTGVTEAFF

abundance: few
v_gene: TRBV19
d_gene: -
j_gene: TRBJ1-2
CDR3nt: TGTGCCAGTAGTATCGGGACGTTATATGGCTACACCTTC
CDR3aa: CASSIGTLYGYTF

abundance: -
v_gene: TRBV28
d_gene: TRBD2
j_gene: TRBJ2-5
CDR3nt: TGTGCCAGCAGGCTAGCGGGGGGGGAGACCCAGTACTTC
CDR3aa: CASRLAGGETQYF

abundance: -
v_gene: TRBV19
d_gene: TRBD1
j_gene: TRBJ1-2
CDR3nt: TGTGCCAGTAGTAGACAGGGGTCGAGCTATGGCTACACCTTC
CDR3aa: CASSRQGSSYGYTF

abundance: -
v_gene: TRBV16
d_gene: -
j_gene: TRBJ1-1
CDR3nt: TGTGCCAGCAGCCTCCAGGGAGCAGGAGCTTTCTTT
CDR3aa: CASSLQGAGAFF

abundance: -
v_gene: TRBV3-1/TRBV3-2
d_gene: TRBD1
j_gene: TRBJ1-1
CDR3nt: TGTGCCAGCAGCCAAGACATCTGGACAGGGGGAACTGAAGCTTTCTTT
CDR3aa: CASSQDIWTGGTEAFF

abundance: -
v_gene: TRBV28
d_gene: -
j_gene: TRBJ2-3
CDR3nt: TGTGCCAGCAGCGTGGGCAGGACCACAGATACGCAGTATTTT
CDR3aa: CASSVGRTTDTQYF

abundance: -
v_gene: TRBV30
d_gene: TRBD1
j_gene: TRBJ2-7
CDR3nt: TGTGCCTGGAGTGTGGGACAGGGGGCTTACGAGCAGTACTTC
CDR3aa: CAWSVGQGAYEQYF

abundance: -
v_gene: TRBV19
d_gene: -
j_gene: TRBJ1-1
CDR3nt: TGTGCCAGTAGTATCTCCAGGGGCACTGAAGCTTTCTTT
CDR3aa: CASSISRGTEAFF

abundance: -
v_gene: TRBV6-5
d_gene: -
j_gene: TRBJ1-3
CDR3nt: TGTGCCAGCAGTTACTCGGGGTCCTCTGGAAACACCATATATTTT
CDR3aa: CASSYSGSSGNTIYF

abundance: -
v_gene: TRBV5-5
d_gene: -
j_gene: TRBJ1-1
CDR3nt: TGTGCCAGCAGCTTGGCCCCGGGGACGAACACTGAAGCTTTCTTT
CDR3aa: CASSLAPGTNTEAFF

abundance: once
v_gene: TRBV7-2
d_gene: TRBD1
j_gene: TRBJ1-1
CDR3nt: TGTGCCAGCAGCCCGAGGACAGGGATTGAAGCTTTCTTT
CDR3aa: CASSPRTGIEAFF

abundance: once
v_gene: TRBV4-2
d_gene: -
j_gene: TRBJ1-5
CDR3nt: TGTGCCAGCAGCCAAACACCGGGAGTTCAGCGCAATCAGCCCCAGCATTTT
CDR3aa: CASSQTPGVQRNQPQHF